This passage covers 25 T cell receptor beta chains from one sample sequenced in a study of blood T cell repertoires in COVID-19. The repertoire was sequenced with immunoSEQ multiplex PCR; TCRdb's copy has only in-frame clones and lacks some. There are roughly 170,000 clones in the sample; around 80% occur only once, and 5.5% to 7.5% lies in the top ten. The sample was peripheral blood. Receptor source: a human donor in a cohort sampled during active COVID-19.

The chain carries TRBV5-4 and TRBJ1-2; D may be TRBD1 (5 bases). V lost 5 bases and J lost 2, with 13 bases in between. This CDR3 has 14 residues. The germline V gene encodes CDR1 SGHNT and CDR2 YYREEE (reference sequence). CDR3 sequence: CASRHRPRNYGYTF. In nucleotides, the CDR3 is TGTGCCAGCAGACACAGGCCTCGGAACTATGGCTACACCTTC.

The chain couples TRBV28 to TRBJ2-7, with D possibly TRBD1 on 5 matching bases. CDR3 length: 15 amino acids. CDR1 is MDHEN and CDR2 is SYDVKM in the germline V gene. V dropped 6 bases and J dropped 1 base, with 16 bases sitting between them. This CDR3 reads CASSSFFQGSYEQYF. The CDR3, as DNA: TGTGCCAGCAGCTCATTTTTTCAGGGTTCCTACGAGCAGTACTTC.

V usage is TRBV19 and J usage is TRBJ1-2; TRBD1 is a possible D gene (5 bases). CDR3 size: 13 residues. V gave up 3 bases and J gave up 6 bases, with 11 bases separating them. Germline-derived CDR1 and CDR2 are LNHDA and SQIVND (reference sequence). The chain's CDR3 is CASSIGGEHGYTF. The CDR3 nucleotides are TGTGCCAGTAGTATCGGGGGGGAACATGGCTACACCTTC.

The V call is TRBV29-1, the J call TRBJ2-7, with D perhaps TRBD1 (5 bases). CDR3 length: 13 residues. Germline V gene data show CDR1 as SQVTM and CDR2 as ANQGSEA. V lost 4 bases and J lost 4, with 14 bases in between. DNA of the CDR3: TGCAGCGTTGGGACACCTAACAAATACGAGCAGTACTTC. Translating it yields CSVGTPNKYEQYF.

V usage is TRBV27 and J usage is TRBJ2-7; 8 nucleotides agree with TRBD1. This CDR3 is 14 amino acids long. The V segment lost 3 bases and the J segment 3 bases; nucleotides outside the gene matches: 4. Germline V lookup: CDR1 MNHEY, CDR2 SMNVEV (reference sequence). The CDR3 region is CASSFSRGLYEQYF. DNA for the CDR3: TGTGCCAGCAGTTTCTCCAGGGGGCTCTACGAGCAGTACTTC.

This clone was seen a single time. This chain links TRBV6-6 with TRBJ2-7; TRBD1 agrees at 8 bases. Germline trimming cut 6 bases from V and 3 bases from J; bases unmatched to any gene: 4. CDR3 length: 13 amino acids. Germline CDR1 MNHNY, CDR2 SVGAGI (reference sequence). CDR3 sequence (DNA): TGTGCCAGCAGAGGACAGGGATACTACGAGCAGTACTTC. It codes for CASRGQGYYEQYF.

The V and J genes are TRBV5-1 and TRBJ1-1, with D unclear. CDR1 is SGHRS and CDR2 is YFSETQ in the germline V gene. V dropped 5 bases and J dropped 0 bases, with 8 bases sitting between them. The CDR3 spans 13 residues. The CDR3 DNA follows: TGCGCCAGCAGAGAGATCATGAACACTGAAGCTTTCTTT. This encodes CASREIMNTEAFF.

The chain couples TRBV5-1 to TRBJ2-5; D remains ambiguous. V lost 4 bases to trimming and J lost 4 bases, with 14 bases between them. The CDR3 length is 14 residues. In germline, CDR1 is SGHRS, CDR2 YFSETQ. In DNA, the CDR3 is TGCGCCAGCAGCGCGGAGCTGCCCTCAGAGACCCAGTACTTC. Protein: CASSAELPSETQYF.

The rearrangement joins TRBV15 to TRBJ2-3; perhaps TRBD1 as D (6 bases). V lost 0 bases and J lost 1, with 8 bases in between. The germline gives CDR1 LNHNV, CDR2 YYDKDF (reference sequence). The CDR3 consists of 15 residues. The CDR3 DNA is TGTGCCACCAGCAGAGATGCAGGGGGCACAGATACGCAGTATTTT. This translates into CATSRDAGGTDTQYF.

The V and J genes are TRBV4-1 and TRBJ1-5; tentatively, D is TRBD1 (5 bases). This CDR3 region has 15 residues. Trimming took off 4 bases at V and 5 bases at J, with 15 bases between the two ends. Germline CDR1 MGHRA, CDR2 YSYEKL. CDR3 in amino acids: CASSLGGGGDQPQHF. In DNA, the CDR3 is TGCGCCAGCAGCCTAGGAGGTGGAGGGGATCAGCCCCAGCATTTT.

This clone was found once. The gene calls are TRBV6-5 and TRBJ2-7; TRBD2 agrees at 8 bases. Germline lookup yields CDR1 MNHEY and CDR2 SVGAGI. The CDR3 spans 15 residues. Trimming took 0 bases from V and 0 from J; bases not matched to a gene: 1. The CDR3 DNA follows: TGTGCCAGCAGTTACTCGCGGGGGGTCTCCTACGAGCAGTACTTC. Residues: CASSYSRGVSYEQYF.

The rearrangement uses TRBV5-1 and TRBJ2-7; TRBD2 might be the D (6 bases). The CDR3 has 15 residues. From germline, CDR1 is SGHRS and CDR2 YFSETQ. Trimming stripped 4 bases from V and 4 bases from J, with 18 bases between. In DNA, the CDR3 is TGCGCCAGCAGCGTCAACTCCGGGACTCTTTACGAGCAGTACTTC. Encoded protein: CASSVNSGTLYEQYF.

The chain links TRBV7-3 to TRBJ2-1; TRBD2 is a possible D gene (6 bases). The germline CDR1 and CDR2 sequences are SGHTA and FQGTGA. Trimming shortened V by 1 base and J by 10 bases, and 14 bases separated the two germline ends. The CDR3 length is 14 residues. CDR3: CASSLSGGTSEQFF. The DNA of the CDR3 is TGTGCCAGCAGCTTAAGTGGGGGGACTTCCGAGCAGTTCTTC.

The chain recombines TRBV13 with TRBJ2-7; 10 bases are a match to TRBD1. CDR3 length equals 14 residues. The ends lost 5 bases at V and 5 bases at J; junction bases unmatched: 6. Germline V CDR1 and CDR2: PRHDT, FYEKMQ (reference sequence). CDR3 protein: CASSARDRGHEQYF. The CDR3 nucleotides are TGTGCCAGCAGCGCGAGGGACAGGGGACACGAGCAGTACTTC. Full variable domain (missing parts from reference TRBV13 and TRBJ2-7): AAGVIQSPRHLIKEKRETATLKCYPIPRHDTVYWYQQGPGQDPQFLISFYEKMQSDKGSIPDRFSAQQFSDYHSELNMSSLELGDSALYFCASSARDRGHEQYFGPGTRLTVT.

The genes are TRBV5-1 and TRBJ1-2, with 7 positions matching TRBD1. J was trimmed by 4 bases and V by 4 bases; bases with no gene match: 4. Per the germline V gene, CDR1 is SGHRS and CDR2 is YFSETQ. This CDR3 comprises 13 residues. The CDR3 coding sequence is TGCGCCAGCAGCACTCGACAGGGCTATGGCTACACCTTC. The encoded protein is CASSTRQGYGYTF.

V is TRBV6-5 and J is TRBJ2-7; D is unclear. This CDR3 is 14 amino acids long. Looked up from germline, CDR1 is MNHEY and CDR2 is SVGAGI. V lost 0 bases and J lost 1, with 7 bases in between. The CDR3 protein is CASSYSRNSYEQYF. The CDR3 nucleotides are TGTGCCAGCAGTTACTCGCGGAATTCCTACGAGCAGTACTTC.

This clone came up once. V gene TRBV15 combines with J gene TRBJ1-2; D remains unclear. With 5 bases removed from V and 3 bases from J, the gap between germline ends came to 22 bases. Germline lookup yields CDR1 LNHNV and CDR2 YYDKDF (reference sequence). The CDR3 extends over 17 amino acids. DNA of the CDR3: TGTGCCACCAGCCGCAACAGACAATTGGGTTGGGACTATGGCTACACCTTC. It codes for CATSRNRQLGWDYGYTF.

The sample holds a few counts of this clone. The chain employs TRBV5-1 and TRBJ1-1; no clear D. CDR3 length: 15 amino acids. Trimming left V 0 bases short and J 1 base short, with 10 bases between. Germline V gene sequence: CDR1 SGHRS, CDR2 YFSETQ. As DNA, the CDR3 is TGCGCCAGCAGCTTGGGTGTCACGCGGAACACTGAAGCTTTCTTT. Translated: CASSLGVTRNTEAFF.

This clone appeared a few times. J is TRBJ2-7 and V is TRBV19, with a possible D match to TRBD2 (5 bases). The CDR3 loop spans 12 amino acids. CDR1 is LNHDA and CDR2 is SQIVND in the germline V gene (reference sequence). V was pared by 4 bases and J by 1 base, with 5 bases between. The CDR3 nucleotides read TGTGCCAGTAGTACGGGGTCCTACGAGCAGTACTTC. Translating it yields CASSTGSYEQYF.

This sequence joins TRBV5-6 and TRBJ2-7; the D gene is possibly TRBD1 (6 bases). V lost 1 base to trimming and J lost 3 bases, with 17 bases between them. Per germline, CDR1 SGHDT and CDR2 YYEEEE. This CDR3 is 16 amino acids long. CDR3 coding DNA: TGTGCCAGCAGCTTGCGGGACACCTCACCTAACTACGAGCAGTACTTC. Its protein is CASSLRDTSPNYEQYF. Based on the CDR3 plus reference TRBV5-6 and TRBJ2-7, the full variable domain is DAGVTQSPTHLIKTRGQQVTLRCSPKSGHDTVSWYQQALGQGPQFIFQYYEEEERQRGNFPDRFSGHQFPNYSSELNVNALLLGDSALYLCASSLRDTSPNYEQYFGPGTRLTVT.

This clone was detected once. The chain has TRBV2 and TRBJ2-3, with 11 bases aligning to TRBD2. The germline gives CDR1 SNHLY, CDR2 FYNNEI. The junction had 8 bases not matched to a gene; V was cut back by 6 bases and J by 0 bases. The CDR3 has 17 residues. CDR3 sequence reads: CASSPIAGGFSTDTQYF. CDR3 bases: TGTGCCAGCAGCCCGATAGCGGGGGGGTTTAGCACAGATACGCAGTATTTT.

The chain employs TRBV12-3 or TRBV12-4 and TRBJ2-1; D gene ambiguous. The CDR3 is 11 amino acids. V was trimmed by 5 bases and J by 8 bases, leaving 7 bases between them. CDR3 residues: CASSEVDEQFF. The DNA for the CDR3 is TGTGCCAGCAGTGAGGTGGATGAGCAGTTCTTC.

This sequence joins TRBV6-6 and TRBJ1-3; 7 nucleotides match TRBD1. Germline CDR1 MNHNY, CDR2 SVGAGI (reference sequence). The ends lost 5 bases at V and 15 bases at J; junction bases unmatched: 7. This CDR3 region has 11 residues. The CDR3 protein is CASSGDSATYF. The CDR3 coding sequence is TGTGCCAGCAGTGGGGACAGCGCTACATATTTT.

The V and J genes are TRBV4-1 and TRBJ2-2, with 7 bases aligning to TRBD1. Looked up from germline, CDR1 is MGHRA and CDR2 is YSYEKL. This CDR3 contains 16 residues. The J segment lost 0 bases and the V segment lost 2 bases, leaving 3 bases of the junction unmatched. The CDR3 sequence: CASSQPGQTNTGELFF. CDR3 nucleotides: TGCGCCAGCAGCCAACCGGGACAGACGAACACCGGGGAGCTGTTTTTT.

This sequence joins TRBV11-1 and TRBJ2-5; TRBD1 matches at 7 bases. The CDR3 extends over 15 amino acids. Germline V gene lookup returns CDR1 SGHAT and CDR2 FQDESV (reference sequence). J was trimmed by 5 bases and V by 7 bases; bases with no gene match: 13. CDR3 DNA: TGTGCCAGCACTGGGGCGACAGGGCGGAGGGAGACCCAGTACTTC. Translated: CASTGATGRRETQYF. Filled out from reference TRBV11-1 and TRBJ2-5, the complete variable domain reads EAEVAQSPRYKITEKSQAVAFWCDPISGHATLYWYRQILGQGPELLVQFQDESVVDDSQLPKDRFSAERLKGVDSTLKIQPAELGDSAMYLCASTGATGRRETQYFGPGTRLLVL.